The source of this T cell receptor (beta chain) is a study of T cell repertoires in cytomegalovirus infection. Overall study: An indication of both CMV infection and matching HLA type came from public TCR beta signatures.

The germline CDR1 and CDR2 sequences are MNHNS and SASEGT. V lost 5 bases and J lost 4, with 14 bases in between. The CDR3 is 14 residues long. Each CDR3 protein gets one entry after TCRdb re-called the reads with MiXCR. The sample contains 250,000 to 300,000 distinct CDR3 sequences, about a sixth of which appear only once. This clonotype was seen repeatedly, ten times or more. Sequenced sample: CD8+ T cells from PBMCs. The clonotype was recovered from a human donor in good health (CMV status not recorded). Some clones in this sample may be carry-over from other donors' samples. The chain combines TRBV6-1 with TRBJ1-1; weak D call: TRBD1 (6 bases). CDR3 sequence reads: CASSTPTGITEAFF. The DNA for the CDR3 is TGTGCCAGCAGTACCCCGACAGGAATCACTGAAGCTTTCTTT.